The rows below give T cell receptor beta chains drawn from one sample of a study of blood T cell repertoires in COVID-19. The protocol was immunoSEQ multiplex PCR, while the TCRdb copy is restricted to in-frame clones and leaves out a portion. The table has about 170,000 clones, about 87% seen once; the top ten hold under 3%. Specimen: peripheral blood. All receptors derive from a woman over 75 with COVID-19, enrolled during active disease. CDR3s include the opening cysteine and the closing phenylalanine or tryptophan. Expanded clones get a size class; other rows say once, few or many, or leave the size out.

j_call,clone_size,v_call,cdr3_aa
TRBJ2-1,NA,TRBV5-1,CASTQRAPSDNEQFF
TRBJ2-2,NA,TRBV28,CASSSQTGELFF
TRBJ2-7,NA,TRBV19,CASRKTATGLAGSPGEQYF
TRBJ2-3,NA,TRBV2,CASSEIRNIQGQGYF
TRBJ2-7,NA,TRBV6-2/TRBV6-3,CASSRVQGLAYEQYF
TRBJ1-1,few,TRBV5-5,CASSSIRQGTMNTEAFF
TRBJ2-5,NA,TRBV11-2,CASSLDRGTAQETQYF
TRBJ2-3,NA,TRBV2,CATRRGLATDTQYF
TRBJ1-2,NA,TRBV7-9,CASSPHGGEMGGYTF
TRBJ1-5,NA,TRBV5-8,CASRLDRGSNQPQHF
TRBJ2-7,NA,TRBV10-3,CAISESNRVIEGEQYF
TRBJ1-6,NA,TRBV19,CASNFYSGTGDRASPLHF
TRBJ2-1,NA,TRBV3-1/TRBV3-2,CASRNSDRGDGEQFF
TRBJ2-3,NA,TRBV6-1,CASSGPGQRRQNTQYF
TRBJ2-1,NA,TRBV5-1,CASSIGTSGSSYNEQFF
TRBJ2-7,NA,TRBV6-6,CASSPGGYEQYF